These 19 T cell receptor beta chains were sequenced from one sample in a study of read filtering for tumor transcriptome and immune sequencing. This library used roughly 400 ng RNA and molecular barcoded adaptors spanning alpha/delta and beta/gamma chains. One entry per CDR3 protein results from TCRdb running MiXCR on the reads. The sample has around 140,000 distinct CDR3 sequences; about 12% are singletons. Sequencing was performed on a population of CD138-negative cells sorted from bone marrow. Every receptor here comes from a donor at least 40 years old with multiple myeloma.

This clonotype was seen at least ten times. V and J are TRBV27 and TRBJ2-7; TRBD1 aligns across 8 bases. V shed 2 bases and J 1 base; nucleotides not matched to a gene: 7. The germline gives CDR1 MNHEY, CDR2 SMNVEV (reference sequence). CDR3 size: 16 residues. The CDR3 loop is CASSLGTGGPSYEQYF. As DNA, the CDR3 is TGTGCCAGCAGTTTAGGAACAGGGGGTCCATCCTACGAGCAGTACTTC.

The sample holds many counts of this clonotype. This rearrangement joins TRBV6-2 or TRBV6-3 to TRBJ2-5, with a tentative D call TRBD1 (6 bases). Deletions cut 6 bases from V and 4 bases from J, with 12 bases between. CDR3 length equals 13 residues. CDR1 is MNHEY and CDR2 is SVGEGT in the germline V gene. The CDR3 coding sequence is TGTGCCAGCAGAGCAGGGGCACCAGAGACCCAGTACTTC. Amino acid sequence: CASRAGAPETQYF.

This clonotype was seen many times. The chain employs TRBV20-1 and TRBJ2-7; 11 bases are shared with TRBD2. The germline CDR1 and CDR2 sequences are DFQATT and SNEGSKA (reference sequence). V lost 4 bases, J lost 3 bases, and 8 bases stayed unmatched. The CDR3 is made up of 15 amino acids. The chain's CDR3 is CSATSPGTSGYEQYF. CDR3 nucleotides: TGCAGTGCTACCTCCCCCGGGACTAGCGGCTACGAGCAGTACTTC.

Ten or more counts support this clonotype. The CDR3 sequence is CSARPGTGNQPQHF. The CDR3 DNA reads as TGCAGTGCCAGGCCCGGGACAGGGAATCAGCCCCAGCATTTT. The chain combines TRBV20-1 with TRBJ1-5, with 9 nucleotides matching TRBD1. This CDR3 spans 14 amino acids. Per the germline V gene, CDR1 is DFQATT and CDR2 is SNEGSKA (reference sequence). After removal of 6 bases from V and 4 bases from J, the junction contained 7 bases not matched to a gene.

Notes on this clonotype: This may be a read error: a much more frequent sequence differs by one nucleotide. The V and J genes are TRBV12-3 or TRBV12-4 and TRBJ1-1, with a weak D call TRBD1 (6 bases). The CDR3 consists of 13 residues. Trimming took 3 bases from V and 7 from J, leaving 12 bases between them. CDR3 nucleotide sequence: TGTGCCAGCAGTTTGAAGGGACACCTTGAAGCTTTCTTT. This translates into CASSLKGHLEAFF.

This clonotype was recorded at least ten times. The CDR3 region is CALTSEVGNEQFF. CDR3 nucleotide sequence: TGTGCCTTGACTAGCGAAGTAGGCAATGAGCAGTTCTTC. This sequence joins TRBV30 and TRBJ2-1, with 8 bases identical to TRBD2. Germline CDR1 and CDR2: GTSNPN and SVGIG (reference sequence). The CDR3 runs to 13 residues. J was trimmed by 6 bases and V by 7 bases; bases with no gene match: 8.

In its sample, this clonotype was seen a few times. The junction differs from germline at one of its ends, possibly a read error. The chain joins TRBV4-1 to TRBJ2-5; 8 bases fit TRBD2. Germline V gene sequence: CDR1 MGHRA, CDR2 YSYEKL. This CDR3 has 16 amino acids. CDR3 sequence (DNA): TGCGCCAGCAGCCAAACGAGCGGGAGCAGGCTAGAGGCCCAGTACTTC. It yields the protein CASSQTSGSRLEAQYF.

V is TRBV5-6 and J is TRBJ2-7; 9 bases match TRBD2. In germline, CDR1 is SGHDT, CDR2 YYEEEE. The junction had 11 bases not matched to a gene; V was cut back by 4 bases and J by 3 bases. The CDR3 is 16 amino acids. The CDR3 protein is CASSPDSGSIFYEQYF. For the CDR3, the DNA is TGTGCCAGCAGCCCGGATAGCGGGAGCATCTTCTACGAGCAGTACTTC.

On this clonotype: Since a much larger clone is just one base distant, this may be a read error. This chain joins TRBV12-3 or TRBV12-4 and TRBJ2-3, with D tentatively TRBD2 (5 bases). The CDR3 loop spans 13 amino acids. The CDR3 sequence: CASSSRGADTPYF. The CDR3 nucleotides read TGTGCCAGCAGTTCACGGGGTGCAGATACGCCGTATTTT.

J is TRBJ1-1 and V is TRBV29-1; D is unclear. Germline CDR1 SQVTM, CDR2 ANQGSEA. This CDR3 spans 11 amino acids. Trimming removed 5 bases at V and 6 bases at J, with 10 bases between. The DNA of the CDR3 is TGCAGCGTTCGTTCGGGGTCTGAAGCTTTCTTT. Translating gives CSVRSGSEAFF.

This clonotype was found many times. The V gene is TRBV20-1, the J gene TRBJ2-3; a weak D match, TRBD2 (6 bases). Germline CDR1 is DFQATT and CDR2 is SNEGSKA (reference sequence). Trimming took 3 bases from V and 2 from J, leaving 15 bases between them. The CDR3 length is 15 residues. The CDR3 sequence is CSARSLAIYTDTQYF. The CDR3 nucleotides are TGCAGTGCTAGGTCCCTAGCGATATACACAGATACGCAGTATTTT.

This clonotype was seen more than once but under ten times. This chain connects TRBV11-1 to TRBJ2-5, with D possibly TRBD1 on 6 matching bases. The V end was cut by 3 bases, the J end by 6 bases, with 11 bases between. This CDR3 comprises 13 residues. CDR1 is SGHAT, CDR2 FQDESV, per germline (reference sequence). The chain's CDR3 is CASSLNRDKTQYF. The CDR3 DNA sequence: TGTGCCAGCAGCTTGAACAGGGATAAGACCCAGTACTTC. The full variable domain, in which reference TRBV11-1 and TRBJ2-5 provide the parts outside the CDR3, is EAEVAQSPRYKITEKSQAVAFWCDPISGHATLYWYRQILGQGPELLVQFQDESVVDDSQLPKDRFSAERLKGVDSTLKIQPAELGDSAMYLCASSLNRDKTQYFGPGTRLLVL.

This clonotype was picked up a small number of times. This sequence joins TRBV4-1 and TRBJ1-1; the D is unclear. The V gene's germline CDR1 is MGHRA and CDR2 YSYEKL. The CDR3 sequence is 14 residues long. Trimming took off 0 bases at V and 0 bases at J, with 5 bases between the two ends. In DNA form, the CDR3 reads TGCGCCAGCAGCCAAGAACGGGTGAACACTGAAGCTTTCTTT. Translation gives CASSQERVNTEAFF.

This clonotype showed up many times. The rearrangement links TRBV6-5 to TRBJ2-7; the match to TRBD2 covers 10 bases. CDR3 length equals 15 residues. CDR1 and CDR2 (germline): MNHEY, SVGAGI. With 6 bases clipped from V and 5 bases from J, the junction kept 10 bases outside the gene matches. The CDR3 nucleotides are TGTGCCAGCAGCCCGGTGGGACTAGCGTCCCACGAGCAGTACTTC. Translation gives CASSPVGLASHEQYF.

The table lists this clonotype with many counts. The chain links TRBV20-1 to TRBJ2-5; D remains unclear. The V end lost 5 bases, the J end lost 2 bases, and 15 bases lay between the germline ends. The CDR3 is made up of 14 amino acids. In germline, CDR1 is DFQATT, CDR2 SNEGSKA (reference sequence). In DNA, the CDR3 is TGCAGTGCTTGGGTTTTCGGGCGGCAAGAGACCCAGTACTTC. Residues: CSAWVFGRQETQYF.

This clonotype was seen ten or more times. Compared with germline, one end of the junction differs, possibly owing to a read error. The V gene is TRBV5-6, the J gene TRBJ2-3; D might be TRBD2 (5 bases). Germline values: CDR1 SGHDT, CDR2 YYEEEE. The length of the CDR3 is 14 residues. CDR3 sequence: CASSLESSTDTQYF. CDR3 in DNA: TGTGCCAGCAGCTTGGAGTCTAGCACGGATACGCAGTATTTT.

Details on this clonotype: This may stem from a read error, because a much larger clone lies one nucleotide away. The genes are TRBV7-9 and TRBJ2-7; the D call may be TRBD1 or TRBD2 (6 bases each). In germline, CDR1 is SEHNR, CDR2 FQNEAQ (reference sequence). V was cut by 0 bases and J by 9 bases, with 12 bases left in between. This CDR3 comprises 13 residues. CDR3: CASSLAGGGVQYF. The CDR3 nucleotides are TGTGCCAGCAGCTTAGCCGGGGGCGGCGTGCAGTACTTC.

This chain links TRBV20-1 with TRBJ2-7; 13 nucleotides match TRBD2. J was trimmed by 3 bases and V by 3 bases; bases with no gene match: 8. The CDR3 runs 16 residues. Germline loops: CDR1 DFQATT, CDR2 SNEGSKA (reference sequence). The DNA of the CDR3 is TGCAGTGCTAGGGGACTAGCGGGATCTGAGGTCTACGAGCAGTACTTC. It specifies CSARGLAGSEVYEQYF.

This clonotype was detected ten times or more. V and J are TRBV7-9 and TRBJ1-2, with D possibly TRBD1 on 5 matching bases. The CDR3 sequence is 14 residues long. Germline V gene data show CDR1 as SEHNR and CDR2 as FQNEAQ (reference sequence). The V end lost 4 bases, the J end lost 4 bases, and 13 bases lay between the germline ends. CDR3 nucleotide sequence: TGTGCCAGCAGCTCCCTCGCGGGGACCTATGGCTACACCTTC. This encodes CASSSLAGTYGYTF.